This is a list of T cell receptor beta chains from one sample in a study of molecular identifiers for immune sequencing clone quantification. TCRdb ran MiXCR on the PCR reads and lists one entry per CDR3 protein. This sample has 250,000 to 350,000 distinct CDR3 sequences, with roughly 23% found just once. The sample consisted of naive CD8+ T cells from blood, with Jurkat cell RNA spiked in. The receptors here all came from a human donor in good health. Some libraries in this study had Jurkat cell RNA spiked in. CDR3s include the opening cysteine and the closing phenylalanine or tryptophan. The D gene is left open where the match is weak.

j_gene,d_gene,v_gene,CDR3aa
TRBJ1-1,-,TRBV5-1,CASGLGGNTEAFF
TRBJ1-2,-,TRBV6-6,CASSYSNGWTELNYGYTF
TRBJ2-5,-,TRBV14,CASSRPREETQYF
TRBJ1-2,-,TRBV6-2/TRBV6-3,CASSPSSEWDNYYGYTF
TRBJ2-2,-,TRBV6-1,CASSEPGNTGELFF
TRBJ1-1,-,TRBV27,CASSKGRSEAFF
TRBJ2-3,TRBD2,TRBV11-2,CASSSPGLADFSTDTQYF
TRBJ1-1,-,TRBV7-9,CASSLVPGGTEAFF
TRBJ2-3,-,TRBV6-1,CASSEASVATDTQYF
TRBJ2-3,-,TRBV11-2,CASRPTSEGTQYF
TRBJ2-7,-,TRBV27,CASSFGRQTYEQYF
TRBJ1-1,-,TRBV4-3,CASSQDLLRETEAFF
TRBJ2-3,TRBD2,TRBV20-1,CSARDLLTSGTDTQYF
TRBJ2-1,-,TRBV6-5,CASSYRVPRGLPNEQFF
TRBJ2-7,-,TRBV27,CASRQGGSSYEQYF
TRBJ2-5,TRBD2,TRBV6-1,CASRRTSGNMGETQYF
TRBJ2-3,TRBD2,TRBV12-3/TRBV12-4,CASSLVGLDPTDTQYF
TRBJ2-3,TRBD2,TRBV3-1,CASSTFLAGATDTQYF
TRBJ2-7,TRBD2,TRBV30,CAWSTGTSTYEQYF
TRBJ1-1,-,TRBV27,CASSLQETNTEAFF
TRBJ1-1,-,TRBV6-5,CASSPRELNTEAFF
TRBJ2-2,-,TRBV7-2,CASSLELATDYPGELFF
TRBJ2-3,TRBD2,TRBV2,CASSEWVAGAADTQYF
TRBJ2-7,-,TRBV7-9,CASSFTGYEQYF
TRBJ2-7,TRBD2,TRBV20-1,CSAREGLAASYEQYF
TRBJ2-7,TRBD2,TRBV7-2,CASSWGASGDEQYF
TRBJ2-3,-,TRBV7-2,CASSLDIRTDTQYF
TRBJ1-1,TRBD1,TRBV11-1,CASSLPPGQGNTEAFF
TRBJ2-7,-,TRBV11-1,CASSWEVGPSYEQYF
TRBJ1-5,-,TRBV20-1,CSARELNQSQHF
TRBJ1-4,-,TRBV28,CASSSYQISVGASNEKLFF
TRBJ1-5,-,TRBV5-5,CASSTGRRDQPQHF
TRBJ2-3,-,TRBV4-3,CASGQEKAGLDTQYF
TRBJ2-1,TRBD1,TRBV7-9,CASSLAVGQGVEFF
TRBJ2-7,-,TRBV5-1,CASSPDPGDYEQYF
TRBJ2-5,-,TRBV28,CASTPTGTQGTRYF
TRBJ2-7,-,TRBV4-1,CASSQADGRSYEQYF
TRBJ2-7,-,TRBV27,CASSFTGTEQYF
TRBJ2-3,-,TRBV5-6,CASSPITTDTQYF
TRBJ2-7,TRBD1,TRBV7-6,CASSLGFGTGSYEQYF
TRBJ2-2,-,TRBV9,CASMWGMTGELFF
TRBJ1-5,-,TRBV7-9,CASSSGGNQPQHF
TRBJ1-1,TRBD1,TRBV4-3,CASSPQGDRGAEAFF
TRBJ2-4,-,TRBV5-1,CASSLAGGIENIQYF
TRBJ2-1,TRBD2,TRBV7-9,CASSSLLAGPSYNEQFF
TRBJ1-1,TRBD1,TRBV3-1,CASGLLRDRADYEAFF
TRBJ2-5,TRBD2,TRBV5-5,CASTEATVGGSRQETQYF
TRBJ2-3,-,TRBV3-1,CASSWEISTDTQYF
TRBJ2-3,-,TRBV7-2,CASSSTTGSTDTQYF
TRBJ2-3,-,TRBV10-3,CAIGPVGGEADTQYF
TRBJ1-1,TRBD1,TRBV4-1,CASSQADRGRMGTEAFF
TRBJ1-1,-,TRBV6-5,CASSYQGHGTEAFF
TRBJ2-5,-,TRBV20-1,CSARPDGEGGRETQYF
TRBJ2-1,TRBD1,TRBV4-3,CASSQMDRRGDNEQFF
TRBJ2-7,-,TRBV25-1,CASSESALSYEQYF
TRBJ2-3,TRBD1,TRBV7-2,CASSFGTVSTDTQYF
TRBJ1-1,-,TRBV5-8,CASSLYVNTEAFF
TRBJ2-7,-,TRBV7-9,CAMAADRPAGEQYF
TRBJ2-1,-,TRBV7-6,CASSPAGGVGDEQFF